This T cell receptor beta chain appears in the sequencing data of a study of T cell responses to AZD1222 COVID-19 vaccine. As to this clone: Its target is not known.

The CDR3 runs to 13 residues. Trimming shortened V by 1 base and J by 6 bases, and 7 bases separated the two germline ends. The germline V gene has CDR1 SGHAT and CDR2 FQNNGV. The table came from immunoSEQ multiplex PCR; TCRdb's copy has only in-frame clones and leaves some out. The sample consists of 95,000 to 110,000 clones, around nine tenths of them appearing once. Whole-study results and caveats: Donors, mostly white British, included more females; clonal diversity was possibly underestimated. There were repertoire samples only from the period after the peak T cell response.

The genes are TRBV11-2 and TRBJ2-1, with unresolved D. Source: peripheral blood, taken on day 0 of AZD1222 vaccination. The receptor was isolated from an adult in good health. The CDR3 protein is CASSLGRPNEQFF. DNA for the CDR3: TGTGCCAGCAGCTTAGGGCGGCCCAATGAGCAGTTCTTC.